Below, one T cell receptor beta chain is given with its context. The CDR3 consists of 17 residues. CDR1 SGHRS and CDR2 YFSETQ come from the germline V gene. V dropped 0 bases and J dropped 3 bases, with 19 bases sitting between them. The sample comes from a study of blood T cell repertoires in COVID-19. As for the study in general: Sites across the United States, Italy and Spain contributed samples from acute and convalescent COVID-19.

As originally analysed: For nucleated cells, counts were estimated from reference gene primer amplification. Profiling relied on immunoSEQ multiplex PCR, and the TCRdb table lists in-frame clones only, not all of them. V and J calls and clone size are copied from that table; D and trimming were computed from the DNA. The sample shows 150,000 to 200,000 clones, over 80% of them seen only once. Patients from Seattle were sampled longitudinally, starting during active infection. This TCR derives from a man aged 25 to 40 with COVID-19, enrolled during active disease. V and J are TRBV5-1 and TRBJ2-7, with D possibly matching TRBD1 (6 bases). The sequenced material came from peripheral blood. The CDR3 nucleotides read TGCGCCAGCAGCTTGGGGGTAGTGTGGGACAACCACTACGAGCAGTACTTC. Its protein is CASSLGVVWDNHYEQYF.